The source of this TCR beta chain is a study of blood T cell repertoires in COVID-19. Overall study context: Both acute and convalescent COVID-19 samples were obtained from the United States, Italy and Spain. T cells, B-cell-depleted T cells, or PBMCs supplied cDNA or gDNA.

In the original analysis: For nucleated cells, counts were estimated from reference gene primer amplification. Clones were read by immunoSEQ multiplex PCR, and TCRdb kept only the in-frame ones, dropping some. D and trimming were read from the DNA, whereas the V and J calls and clone size are those reported in that table. This table has about 210,000 clones, 88% appearing once. Germline V lookup: CDR1 SGHRS, CDR2 YFSETQ. V lost 7 bases and J 10 bases, leaving 15 bases between the germline ends. The CDR3 loop spans 13 amino acids. This receptor was identified in a man aged 35-49 years with acute or convalescent COVID-19. Sequencing used peripheral blood. The chain couples TRBV5-1 to TRBJ1-6; D gene ambiguous. CDR3 loop: CASSHFVGSPLHF. Here the CDR3 DNA reads TGCGCCAGCTCTCACTTCGTCGGGTCACCCCTCCACTTT.